A selection of T cell receptor beta chains follows, all from one sample in a study of blood T cell repertoires in COVID-19. Using immunoSEQ multiplex PCR, the repertoire was profiled, and TCRdb retains in-frame clones only, with some absent. The data contain roughly 280,000 clones, around 90% of them singletons. Sequenced material: PBMCs or T cells enriched from blood (not recorded which). Receptor source: a woman aged 45-60 years who had recovered from COVID-19. Both conserved end residues are trimmed from each CDR3. Size tells how often a clone was seen (once, few, many) or the class of an expanded clone, and some rows leave it out.

J	size	V	CDR3
TRBJ1-3	-	TRBV28	ASSAASQSGNTIY
TRBJ2-1	-	TRBV7-6	ASSPTGGELYNEQF
TRBJ1-5	-	TRBV6-5	ASRDTSSNQPQH
TRBJ1-4	-	TRBV7-9	ASSPTLSTQGHNEKLF
TRBJ2-7	-	TRBV7-2	ASSLSSLGNYEQY
TRBJ2-1	-	TRBV24-1	ATSGLPDRTRYNEQF
TRBJ1-4	-	TRBV12-3/TRBV12-4	ASGGKEEKLF
TRBJ2-1	-	TRBV11-2	ASSLGMTGAHEQF
TRBJ2-1	-	TRBV7-2	ASRPTGTRGNEQF
TRBJ1-5	-	TRBV15	ATSRVSLNQPQH
TRBJ2-2	-	TRBV7-3	ASSLRQSTGELF
TRBJ1-2	-	TRBV7-9	ASSLVGVGGYT
TRBJ2-1	-	TRBV6-4	ASSPSGGNEQF
TRBJ2-7	-	TRBV29-1	SVRQGGSSYEQY
TRBJ2-1	-	TRBV2	ASSSRTVVSYNEQF
TRBJ2-2	-	TRBV30	AWRSPYTGELF
TRBJ2-1	-	TRBV29-1	SVESAGYEQF
TRBJ1-2	once	TRBV2	ASSNDRGYGYT
TRBJ1-6	-	TRBV27	ASSSPPRQGADSPLH
TRBJ2-1	once	TRBV19	ASSTSGLASHEQF
TRBJ2-7	few	TRBV6-5	ASKPGQGTVQY
TRBJ2-7	once	TRBV5-1	ASSDGTSGTYEQY
TRBJ1-3	-	TRBV14	ASSQTFGNTIY
TRBJ2-1	-	TRBV6-1	ASSEAGRGFYNEQF
TRBJ1-5	-	TRBV4-3	ASSQDYGSGNQPQH
TRBJ2-7	-	TRBV7-3	ASSLRGQGFHEQY